Included here is one T cell receptor (beta chain) sequence, with context. Antigen: not known. TCRdb re-called the reads with MiXCR, one entry per CDR3 protein. The sample lists almost 90,000 distinct CDR3 sequences, around 28% seen once, with roughly 70% in the top ten. The data were obtained in a study of T cell repertoires in cytomegalovirus infection. Turning to the study itself: It was recently identified HLA-C-restricted and well-studied HLA-B-restricted CMV epitopes that the study used.

Germline V gives CDR1 SEHNR, CDR2 FQNEAQ (reference sequence). V lost 3 bases, J lost 1 base, and 7 bases lay in between. The CDR3 consists of 13 residues. Study-level findings and limits: HLA-C-restricted CMV-specific TCR beta clonotypes were dominant in the ex vivo response.

The sample was CD8+ T cells from cultured PBMCs, taken from culture after CMV antigen stimulation. This receptor was identified in a human donor in good health (CMV status not recorded). Some clones in this sample may be carry-over from other donors' samples. The rearrangement joins TRBV7-9 to TRBJ2-7, with D unresolved. The CDR3 DNA reads as TGTGCCAGCAGCTTTCAGGTTTCCTACGAGCAGTACTTC. Translated, it gives CASSFQVSYEQYF.